What follows describes a single TCR beta chain. MiXCR, run by TCRdb on the 5' RACE reads, gives a single entry per CDR3 protein. The data contain some 15,000 distinct CDR3 sequences, 7.3% of them singletons. This entry belongs to a study of T cells after yellow fever vaccination. Study details: The authors sorted the EM, EMRA, CM and Tscm memory subsets using CD3, CD45RA, CCR7 and CD95. Study-wide results and limits: It was the secondary response that reached its peak faster, day 5 versus 15, but it was weaker. The study re-detected most primary-vaccination clones after the booster (96% CD4, roughly 91% CD8). The study noted that FACS-sorted repertoires could contain abundant clonotypes contaminating from the bulk population.

The CDR3 consists of 16 residues. V lost 1 base, J lost 6 bases, and 5 bases stayed unmatched. Germline-derived CDR1 and CDR2 are SGHRS and YFSETQ. This clonotype was sampled from a man younger than 35 who received the YFV17D yellow fever vaccine. The sample here was PBMCs, either bulk or a sorted T-cell subset (CD4+, CD8+, memory, or dextramer-sorted; not recorded which), taken on the day of the yellow fever booster vaccination. The gene calls are TRBV5-1 and TRBJ2-2, with 11 bases that match TRBD1. CDR3 loop: CASSLSRTGGPGELFF. CDR3 coding DNA: TGCGCCAGCAGCTTGTCCCGGACAGGGGGCCCCGGGGAGCTGTTTTTT.